One sample yielded the 32 T cell receptor beta chains listed below, sequenced in a study of cytomegalovirus exposure and HLA in healthy donors. The study ran its PCR with 60 Vbeta and 13 Jbeta primers. The repertoire was sequenced with immunoSEQ multiplex PCR; TCRdb's copy has only in-frame clones and lacks some. The sample carries 180,000 or so clones, 75% to 90% recorded once. Sequenced sample: PBMCs. All receptors derive from a girl aged 10 to 17 in good health and CMV-seropositive.

This rearrangement joins TRBV10-3 to TRBJ1-2; TRBD1 matches 10 bases. The V gene end was trimmed by 5 bases and the J gene end by 7 bases; junction bases not matched to a gene: 7. The CDR3 runs to 14 residues. Germline V gene lookup returns CDR1 ENHRY and CDR2 SYGVKD. In DNA form, the CDR3 reads TGTGCCATCAGTTCCGGGACAGGGGCGATTGGCTACACCTTC. Its protein is CAISSGTGAIGYTF.

This clone has a handful of counts. The V gene is TRBV13, the J gene TRBJ2-5; 10 bases line up with TRBD1. V was clipped by 5 bases and J by 5 bases; unmatched bases: 8. The CDR3 is made up of 15 amino acids. The germline V gene encodes CDR1 PRHDT and CDR2 FYEKMQ (reference sequence). The CDR3 spells CASSARDRGLETQYF. In nucleotides, the CDR3 is TGTGCCAGCAGCGCCCGGGACAGGGGATTGGAGACCCAGTACTTC.

The CDR3 bases are TGTGCCAGCAGCTTAGGCCGGACAGACAACTATGGCTACACCTTC. It specifies CASSLGRTDNYGYTF. The J gene is TRBJ1-2, the V gene TRBV7-9; D may be TRBD1 (6 bases). CDR3 size: 15 residues. Looked up from germline, CDR1 is SEHNR and CDR2 is FQNEAQ (reference sequence). V lost 1 base to trimming and J lost 2 bases, with 11 bases between them. Full variable domain (rest looked up from reference TRBV7-9 and TRBJ1-2): DTGVSQNPRHKITKRGQNVTFRCDPISEHNRLYWYRQTLGQGPEFLTYFQNEAQLEKSRLLSDRFSAERPKGSFSTLEIQRTEQGDSAMYLCASSLGRTDNYGYTFGSGTRLTVV.

In this sample, this clone turned up a few times. The chain carries TRBV5-1 and TRBJ2-7; 9 positions agree with TRBD1. The ends lost 4 bases at V and 3 bases at J; junction bases unmatched: 5. The CDR3 runs to 14 residues. CDR1 is SGHRS, CDR2 YFSETQ, per germline. Here the CDR3 reads CASSTADRGYEQYF. DNA of the CDR3: TGCGCCAGCAGCACCGCGGACAGGGGCTACGAGCAGTACTTC.

V and J are TRBV5-1 and TRBJ2-7; D is perhaps TRBD1 (6 bases). This CDR3 has 13 residues. V lost 4 bases, J lost 12 bases, and 20 bases lay in between. Germline lookup yields CDR1 SGHRS and CDR2 YFSETQ. CDR3 coding DNA: TGCGCCAGCAGCGGTACAGGGAGTACGGGGCTGTACTTC. Its translation: CASSGTGSTGLYF.

The gene calls are TRBV7-9 and TRBJ1-1; TRBD1 matches at 8 bases. The CDR3 loop spans 14 amino acids. CDR1 is SEHNR and CDR2 is FQNEAQ in the germline V gene (reference sequence). The ends lost 6 bases at V and 3 bases at J; junction bases unmatched: 6. CDR3 sequence reads: CASSSGQGDTEAFF. CDR3 nucleotides: TGTGCCAGCAGTTCCGGACAGGGAGACACTGAAGCTTTCTTT.

This chain joins TRBV9 and TRBJ2-2, with 12 positions matching TRBD2. CDR1 and CDR2 (germline): SGDLS, YYNGEE. The CDR3 runs to 16 residues. V lost 4 bases to trimming and J lost 2 bases; unmatched junction nucleotides: 3. The CDR3, as DNA: TGTGCCAGCAGCCTAGCGGGAGGGCCCAACACCGGGGAGCTGTTTTTT. It is translated as CASSLAGGPNTGELFF.

The chain combines TRBV4-3 with TRBJ2-7; TRBD2 matches 7 bases. Germline V gene lookup returns CDR1 LGHNA and CDR2 YSLEER. The CDR3 has 15 residues. Trimming cost V 0 bases and J 4 bases; bases outside gene matches: 6. This chain's CDR3 is CASSQDQREGYEQYF. CDR3 nucleotide sequence: TGCGCCAGCAGCCAAGATCAGCGGGAAGGGTACGAGCAGTACTTC.

V is TRBV25-1 and J is TRBJ2-1, with a tentative D call TRBD2 (6 bases). V shed 6 bases and J shed 3 bases, with 12 bases lying between them. Germline V gene data show CDR1 as MGHDK and CDR2 as SYGVNS. The CDR3 extends over 14 amino acids. CDR3 loop: CASRGLDNYNEQFF. The CDR3 DNA reads as TGTGCCAGCAGGGGACTGGACAACTACAATGAGCAGTTCTTC.

The chain combines TRBV15 with TRBJ1-5; 10 bases are a match to TRBD1. This CDR3 spans 13 amino acids. Trimming cost V 7 bases and J 6 bases; bases outside gene matches: 3. Looked up from germline, CDR1 is LNHNV and CDR2 is YYDKDF (reference sequence). In nucleotides, the CDR3 is TGTGCCACCAAAGACAGGGGGCCTCAGCCCCAGCATTTT. This translates into CATKDRGPQPQHF.

The chain uses TRBV6-5 and TRBJ2-7; 7 bases fit TRBD2. V trimming: 6 bases; J trimming: 9 bases; junction bases outside the gene matches: 11. CDR3 length equals 13 residues. CDR1 and CDR2 (germline): MNHEY, SVGAGI. CDR3 sequence: CASRGGTSPPQYF. CDR3 nucleotides: TGTGCCAGCAGGGGGGGGACTTCCCCACCGCAGTACTTC.

The V gene is TRBV29-1, the J gene TRBJ2-3; TRBD1 matches 7 bases. The CDR3 spans 10 residues. Germline V gene data show CDR1 as SQVTM and CDR2 as ANQGSEA. Trimming removed 7 bases from V and 7 bases from J; junction bases left unmatched: 2. The CDR3 DNA reads TGCAGCGCGACAGGGAATACGCAGTATTTT. It specifies CSATGNTQYF.

The chain has TRBV27 and TRBJ1-1; D is ambiguous. This CDR3 is built from 13 residues. V was trimmed by 2 bases and J by 3 bases, leaving 7 bases between them. The germline gives CDR1 MNHEY, CDR2 SMNVEV (reference sequence). CDR3 nucleotide sequence: TGTGCCAGCAGTTTAGGCGGGGACACTGAAGCTTTCTTT. Translating gives CASSLGGDTEAFF.

This sequence joins TRBV12-5 and TRBJ1-1, with D possibly TRBD1 on 5 matching bases. The germline V gene has CDR1 LGHNT and CDR2 FRNRAP. Trimming left V 2 bases short and J 11 bases short, with 9 bases between. The CDR3 covers 11 residues. For the CDR3, the DNA is TGTGCTAGTGGTTTGTCCAGGGCGGCTTTCTTT. This gives the protein CASGLSRAAFF.

The V and J genes are TRBV19 and TRBJ1-5; D unclear. The CDR3 has 17 residues. Germline V gives CDR1 LNHDA, CDR2 SQIVND (reference sequence). Trimming cost V 0 bases and J 4 bases, with 16 bases left between them. The CDR3 loop is CASSIDHWARINQPQHF. The CDR3 DNA follows: TGTGCCAGTAGTATAGACCACTGGGCCAGGATTAATCAGCCCCAGCATTTT.

This clone was detected once. This sequence joins TRBV27 and TRBJ1-5; no firm D call. Germline V lookup: CDR1 MNHEY, CDR2 SMNVEV (reference sequence). Trimming left V 6 bases short and J 3 bases short, with 18 bases between. The CDR3 runs 16 residues. CDR3 sequence (DNA): TGTGCCAGCAGATTGTCCGGGGATGGGGACAATCAGCCCCAGCATTTT. It encodes CASRLSGDGDNQPQHF.

In regard to this clone: Other DNA sequences within the sample encode an identical CDR3. J is TRBJ1-2 and V is TRBV30, with D uncertain. CDR3 size: 12 residues. Trimming left V 0 bases short and J 8 bases short, with 10 bases between. Looked up from germline, CDR1 is GTSNPN and CDR2 is SVGIG (reference sequence). The CDR3 DNA sequence: TGTGCCTGGAGTGTCAGGCAGTACGGCTACACCTTC. Translation: CAWSVRQYGYTF.

The count of this clone is one. This chain uses TRBV19 with TRBJ2-1, with D tentatively TRBD2 (6 bases). V dropped 3 bases and J dropped 7 bases, with 10 bases sitting between them. This CDR3 contains 13 residues. Per germline, CDR1 LNHDA and CDR2 SQIVND (reference sequence). For the CDR3, the DNA is TGTGCCAGTAGTATTGACGGGGGAAATGAGCAGTTCTTC. This sequence encodes CASSIDGGNEQFF.

The chain combines TRBV12-5 with TRBJ2-1; TRBD1 matches 8 bases. The junction had 7 bases not matched to a gene; V was cut back by 5 bases and J by 7 bases. This CDR3 is built from 14 residues. The germline V gene encodes CDR1 LGHNT and CDR2 FRNRAP. This chain's CDR3 is CASGIGDRRNEQFF. The CDR3 DNA reads TGTGCTAGTGGTATAGGGGACAGGAGAAATGAGCAGTTCTTC. The full variable domain, with the rest looked up from reference TRBV12-5 and TRBJ2-1, is DARVTQTPRHKVTEMGQEVTMRCQPILGHNTVFWYRQTMMQGLELLAYFRNRAPLDDSGMPKDRFSAEMPDATLATLKIQPSEPRDSAVYFCASGIGDRRNEQFFGPGTRLTVL.

The CDR3 loop is CASSSQWDTTNEKLFF. The CDR3 DNA sequence: TGTGCCAGCAGCTCACAATGGGACACAACTAATGAAAAACTGTTTTTT. The chain uses TRBV7-9 and TRBJ1-4; TRBD1 is a possible D gene (6 bases). V was pared by 4 bases and J by 0 bases, with 12 bases between. The CDR3 sequence is 16 residues long. CDR1 is SEHNR and CDR2 is FQNEAQ in the germline V gene (reference sequence).

The J gene is TRBJ1-5, the V gene TRBV29-1; no firm D call. V shed 8 bases and J shed 0 bases, with 11 bases lying between them. The CDR3 loop spans 13 amino acids. Germline CDR1 and CDR2: SQVTM and ANQGSEA. The CDR3 region has the DNA TGCAGCACTAAGATATATAGCAATCAGCCCCAGCATTTT. Its protein is CSTKIYSNQPQHF.

This clone was detected only once. The chain couples TRBV4-1 to TRBJ2-1; 8 nucleotides agree with TRBD2. Germline values: CDR1 MGHRA, CDR2 YSYEKL. Losses at the gene ends were 0 bases for V and 6 bases for J; bases not matched to a gene: 4. The CDR3 is 15 amino acids. CDR3 sequence reads: CASSQEAGGSNEQFF. The CDR3 DNA sequence: TGCGCCAGCAGCCAAGAGGCGGGAGGTTCCAATGAGCAGTTCTTC.

The rearrangement links TRBV6-6 to TRBJ2-7; D is perhaps TRBD2 (5 bases). Trimming left V 6 bases short and J 4 bases short, with 19 bases between. Germline-derived CDR1 and CDR2 are MNHNY and SVGAGI (reference sequence). The CDR3 consists of 15 residues. Here the CDR3 reads CASRTGLWEQYEQYF. DNA of the CDR3: TGTGCCAGCAGAACCGGTCTGTGGGAGCAGTACGAGCAGTACTTC.

The rearrangement links TRBV6-1 to TRBJ1-2; D gene ambiguous. V was trimmed by 3 bases and J by 3 bases, leaving 11 bases between them. The CDR3 loop spans 14 amino acids. Germline-derived CDR1 and CDR2 are MNHNS and SASEGT. CDR3 in DNA: TGTGCCAGCAGTGAGGCAGGCACCCACTATGGCTACACCTTC. Its translation is CASSEAGTHYGYTF.

The chain joins TRBV5-1 to TRBJ1-2; the match to TRBD1 covers 8 bases. There are 12 residues in the CDR3. Germline loops: CDR1 SGHRS, CDR2 YFSETQ. Trimming removed 2 bases from V and 11 bases from J; junction bases left unmatched: 5. DNA of the CDR3: TGCGCCAGCAGCTTCGGACAGGGTTGGTACACCTTC. Encoded protein: CASSFGQGWYTF.

The V gene is TRBV6-5, the J gene TRBJ2-7; maybe TRBD1 (5 bases). V was shortened by 0 bases and J by 6 bases, with 12 bases between the two germline ends. This CDR3 spans 14 amino acids. The germline V gene encodes CDR1 MNHEY and CDR2 SVGAGI. CDR3 region: CASSYSAGKGEQYF. The CDR3 DNA sequence: TGTGCCAGCAGTTACTCGGCAGGGAAGGGCGAGCAGTACTTC.

The gene calls are TRBV4-2 and TRBJ1-1; D possibly corresponds to TRBD1 (5 bases). The CDR3 spans 16 residues. CDR1 LGHNA and CDR2 YNFKEQ come from the germline V gene. Trimming stripped 0 bases from V and 1 base from J, with 12 bases between. The CDR3 reads CASSQEIGGSNTEAFF. Here the CDR3 DNA reads TGTGCCAGCAGCCAAGAGATCGGGGGGTCGAACACTGAAGCTTTCTTT.

The V gene is TRBV4-3, the J gene TRBJ1-2, with TRBD1 matching over 7 bases. J gave up 4 bases and V 1 base, and 12 bases lay outside the gene matches. From germline, CDR1 is LGHNA and CDR2 YSLEER. The CDR3 is 17 amino acids. The CDR3, as DNA: TGCGCCAGCAGCCAAGCCCGCGGACAGGTCAGCATCTATGGCTACACCTTC. It specifies CASSQARGQVSIYGYTF.

V and J are TRBV7-8 and TRBJ1-5, with TRBD1 matching 11 bases. The V segment lost 5 bases and the J segment 7 bases; nucleotides outside the gene matches: 4. The CDR3 is made up of 14 amino acids. From germline, CDR1 is SGHVS and CDR2 FQNEAQ. In nucleotides, the CDR3 is TGTGCCAGCAGCGTGGACAGGGGGCACCAGCCCCAGCATTTT. Translated: CASSVDRGHQPQHF.

This clone occurred a few times. This sequence joins TRBV11-2 and TRBJ2-2, with 12 bases that match TRBD1. Germline trimming cut 1 base from V and 1 base from J; bases unmatched to any gene: 7. The germline CDR1 and CDR2 sequences are SGHAT and FQNNGV. There are 19 residues in the CDR3. In DNA, the CDR3 is TGTGCCAGCAGCTTAGCTGGGACAGGGGGCTTTATGAACACCGGGGAGCTGTTTTTT. Translating it yields CASSLAGTGGFMNTGELFF. The full variable domain, in which reference TRBV11-2 and TRBJ2-2 provide the parts outside the CDR3, is EAGVAQSPRYKIIEKRQSVAFWCNPISGHATLYWYQQILGQGPKLLIQFQNNGVVDDSQLPKDRFSAERLKGVDSTLKIQPAKLEDSAVYLCASSLAGTGGFMNTGELFFGEGSRLTVL.

This clone has just a few counts. The gene calls are TRBV5-1 and TRBJ2-5; TRBD2 agrees at 9 bases. The germline CDR1 and CDR2 sequences are SGHRS and YFSETQ. The CDR3 extends over 16 amino acids. The V and J ends lost 0 bases and 0 bases, in that order; junction bases with no gene match: 3. The CDR3 sequence: CASSLGAGGHQETQYF. CDR3 coding DNA: TGCGCCAGCAGCTTGGGAGCGGGGGGCCACCAAGAGACCCAGTACTTC.

V usage is TRBV28 and J usage is TRBJ2-3, with 7 positions matching TRBD1. Germline V gives CDR1 MDHEN, CDR2 SYDVKM. The V and J ends lost 4 bases and 0 bases, in that order; junction bases with no gene match: 10. CDR3 length: 17 amino acids. As DNA, the CDR3 is TGTGCCAGCAGTTCCCGAACAGGGGCGCAGAGCACAGATACGCAGTATTTT. Its protein is CASSSRTGAQSTDTQYF.